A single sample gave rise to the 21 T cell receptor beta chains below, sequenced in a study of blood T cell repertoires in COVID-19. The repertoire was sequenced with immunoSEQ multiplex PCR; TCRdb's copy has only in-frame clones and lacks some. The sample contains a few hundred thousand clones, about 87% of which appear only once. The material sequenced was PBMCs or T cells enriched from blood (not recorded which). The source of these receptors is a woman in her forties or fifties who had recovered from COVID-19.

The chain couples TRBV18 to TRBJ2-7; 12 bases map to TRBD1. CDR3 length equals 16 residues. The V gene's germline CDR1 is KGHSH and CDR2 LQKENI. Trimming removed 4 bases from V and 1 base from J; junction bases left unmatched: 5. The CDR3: CASSLVGQGASYEQYF. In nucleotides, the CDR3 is TGTGCCAGCTCACTAGTGGGACAGGGGGCTTCCTACGAGCAGTACTTC. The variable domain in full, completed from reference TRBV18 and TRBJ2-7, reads NAGVMQNPRHLVRRRGQEARLRCSPMKGHSHVYWYRQLPEEGLKFMVYLQKENIIDESGMPKERFSAEFPKEGPSILRIQQVVRGDSAAYFCASSLVGQGASYEQYFGPGTRLTVT.

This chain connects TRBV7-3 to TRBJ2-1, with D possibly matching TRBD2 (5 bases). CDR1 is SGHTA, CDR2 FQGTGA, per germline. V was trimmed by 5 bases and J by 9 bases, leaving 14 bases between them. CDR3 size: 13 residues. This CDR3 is CASSPQPAGEQFF. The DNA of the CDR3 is TGTGCCAGCAGCCCACAACCCGCGGGTGAGCAGTTCTTC. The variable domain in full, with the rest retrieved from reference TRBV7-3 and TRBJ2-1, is GAGVSQTPSNKVTEKGKYVELRCDPISGHTALYWYRQSLGQGPEFLIYFQGTGAADDSGLPNDRFFAVRPEGSVSTLKIQRTERGDSAVYLCASSPQPAGEQFFGPGTRLTVL.

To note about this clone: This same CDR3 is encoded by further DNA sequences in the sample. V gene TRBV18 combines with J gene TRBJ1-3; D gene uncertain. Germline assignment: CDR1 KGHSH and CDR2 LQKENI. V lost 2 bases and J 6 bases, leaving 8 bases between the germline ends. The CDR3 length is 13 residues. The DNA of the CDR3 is TGTGCCAGCTCACCAAATCTAGAAAACACCATATATTTT. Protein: CASSPNLENTIYF.

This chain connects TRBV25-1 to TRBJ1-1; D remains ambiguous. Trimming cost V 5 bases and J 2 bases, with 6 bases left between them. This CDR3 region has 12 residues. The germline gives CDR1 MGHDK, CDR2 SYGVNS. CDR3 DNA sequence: TGTGCCAGCAGTCGCTATAACACTGAAGCTTTCTTT. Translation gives CASSRYNTEAFF.

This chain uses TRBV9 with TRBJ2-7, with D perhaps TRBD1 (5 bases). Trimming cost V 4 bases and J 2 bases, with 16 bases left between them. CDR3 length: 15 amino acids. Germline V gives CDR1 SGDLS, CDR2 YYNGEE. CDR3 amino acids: CASSPLITGTYEQYF. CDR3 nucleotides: TGTGCCAGCAGCCCCTTAATTACAGGTACCTACGAGCAGTACTTC.

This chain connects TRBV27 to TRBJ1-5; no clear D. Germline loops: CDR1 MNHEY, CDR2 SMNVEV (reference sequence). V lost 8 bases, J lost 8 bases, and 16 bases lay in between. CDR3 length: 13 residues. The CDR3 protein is CASSGVRREPQHF. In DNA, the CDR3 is TGTGCCAGCTCCGGGGTCCGGAGGGAGCCCCAGCATTTT.

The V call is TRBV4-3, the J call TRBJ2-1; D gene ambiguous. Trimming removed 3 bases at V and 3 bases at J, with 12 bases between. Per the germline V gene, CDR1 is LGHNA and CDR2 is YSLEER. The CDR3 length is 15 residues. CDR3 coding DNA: TGCGCCAGCAGCCAGGGTCCCGGGTTCTACAATGAGCAGTTCTTC. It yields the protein CASSQGPGFYNEQFF.

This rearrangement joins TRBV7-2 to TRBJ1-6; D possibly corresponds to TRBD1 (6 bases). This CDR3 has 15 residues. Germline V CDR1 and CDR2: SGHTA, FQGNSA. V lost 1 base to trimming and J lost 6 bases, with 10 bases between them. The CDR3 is CASSLVGQLNSPLHF. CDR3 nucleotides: TGTGCCAGCAGCTTAGTCGGACAGCTTAATTCACCCCTCCACTTT.

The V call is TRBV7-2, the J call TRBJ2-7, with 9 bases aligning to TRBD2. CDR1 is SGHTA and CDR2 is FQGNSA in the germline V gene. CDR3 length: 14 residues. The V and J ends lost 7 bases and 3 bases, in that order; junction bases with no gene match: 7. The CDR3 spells CASKLGTSSYEQYF. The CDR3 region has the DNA TGTGCCAGCAAACTAGGGACTAGCAGCTACGAGCAGTACTTC.

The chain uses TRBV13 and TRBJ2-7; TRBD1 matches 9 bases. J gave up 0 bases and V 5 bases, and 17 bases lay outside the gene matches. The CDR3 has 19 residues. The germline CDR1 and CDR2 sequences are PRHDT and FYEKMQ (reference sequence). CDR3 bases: TGTGCCAGCAGCGAAGTGACAGGGGGTCGGGGCCCAAGCTCCTACGAGCAGTACTTC. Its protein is CASSEVTGGRGPSSYEQYF.

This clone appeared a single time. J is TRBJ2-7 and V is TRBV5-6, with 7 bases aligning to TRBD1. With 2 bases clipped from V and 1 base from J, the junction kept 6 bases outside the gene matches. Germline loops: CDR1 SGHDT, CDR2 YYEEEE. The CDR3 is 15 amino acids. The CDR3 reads CASSFRDRPSYEQYF. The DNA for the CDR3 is TGTGCCAGCAGCTTCCGGGACAGACCATCCTACGAGCAGTACTTC. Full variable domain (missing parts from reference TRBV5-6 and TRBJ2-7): DAGVTQSPTHLIKTRGQQVTLRCSPKSGHDTVSWYQQALGQGPQFIFQYYEEEERQRGNFPDRFSGHQFPNYSSELNVNALLLGDSALYLCASSFRDRPSYEQYFGPGTRLTVT.

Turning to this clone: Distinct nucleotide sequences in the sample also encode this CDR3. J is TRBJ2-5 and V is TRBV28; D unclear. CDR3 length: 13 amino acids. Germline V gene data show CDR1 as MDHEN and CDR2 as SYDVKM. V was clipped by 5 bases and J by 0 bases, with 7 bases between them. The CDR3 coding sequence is TGTGCCAGCAGTCCCGGTGACCAAGAGACCCAGTACTTC. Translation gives CASSPGDQETQYF.

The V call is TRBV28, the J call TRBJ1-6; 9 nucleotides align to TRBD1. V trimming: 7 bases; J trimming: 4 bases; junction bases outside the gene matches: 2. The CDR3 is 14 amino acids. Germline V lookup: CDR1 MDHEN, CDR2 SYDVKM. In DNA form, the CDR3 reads TGTGCCAGCATCGGACAGGGGTATAATTCACCCCTCCACTTT. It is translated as CASIGQGYNSPLHF.

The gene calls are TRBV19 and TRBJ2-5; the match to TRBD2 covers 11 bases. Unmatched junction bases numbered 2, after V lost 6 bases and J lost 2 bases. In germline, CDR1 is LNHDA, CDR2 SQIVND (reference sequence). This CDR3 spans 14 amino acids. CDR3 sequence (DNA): TGTGCCAGTAGGGGACTAGCGGATCAAGAGACCCAGTACTTC. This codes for CASRGLADQETQYF.

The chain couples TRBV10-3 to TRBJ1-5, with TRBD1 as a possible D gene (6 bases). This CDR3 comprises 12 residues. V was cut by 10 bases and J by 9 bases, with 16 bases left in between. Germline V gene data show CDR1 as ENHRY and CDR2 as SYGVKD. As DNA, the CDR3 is TGTGCCAGCCAACAGGGCGGGGGGCCCCAGCATTTT. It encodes CASQQGGGPQHF.

Here the CDR3 DNA reads TGTGCCAGCAGTGGGTTCCCTTCCGGGACAGGGGGTGGCTACACCTTC. Its translation is CASSGFPSGTGGGYTF. The V gene is TRBV28, the J gene TRBJ1-2, with TRBD1 matching over 11 bases. This CDR3 has 16 residues. V was clipped by 5 bases and J by 7 bases; unmatched bases: 12. From germline, CDR1 is MDHEN and CDR2 SYDVKM.

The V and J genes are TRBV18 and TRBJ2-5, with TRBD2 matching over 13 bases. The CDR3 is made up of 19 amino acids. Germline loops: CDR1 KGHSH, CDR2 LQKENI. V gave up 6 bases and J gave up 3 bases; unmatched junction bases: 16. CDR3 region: CASSTTLLAGGPRKETQYF. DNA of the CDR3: TGTGCCAGCTCGACCACGTTACTAGCGGGAGGGCCGAGGAAAGAGACCCAGTACTTC.

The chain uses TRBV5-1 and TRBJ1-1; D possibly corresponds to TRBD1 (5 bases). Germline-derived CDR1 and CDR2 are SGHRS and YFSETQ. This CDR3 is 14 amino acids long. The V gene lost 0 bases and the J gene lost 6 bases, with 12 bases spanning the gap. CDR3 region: CASSLVPREAEAFF. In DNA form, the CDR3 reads TGCGCCAGCAGCTTGGTACCCAGGGAGGCTGAAGCTTTCTTT.

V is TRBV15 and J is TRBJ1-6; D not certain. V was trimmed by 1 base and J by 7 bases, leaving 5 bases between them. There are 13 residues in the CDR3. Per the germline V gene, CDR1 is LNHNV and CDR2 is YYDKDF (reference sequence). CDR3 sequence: CATSRVRNSPLHF. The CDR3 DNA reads TGTGCCACCAGCAGAGTCAGAAATTCACCCCTCCACTTT.

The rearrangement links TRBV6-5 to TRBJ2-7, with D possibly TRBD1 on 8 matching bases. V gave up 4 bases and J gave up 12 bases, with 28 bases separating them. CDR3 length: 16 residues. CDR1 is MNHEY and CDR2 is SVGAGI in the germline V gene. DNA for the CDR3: TGTGCCAGCAGTTCTTCCCAGGGGGCGGGCGGGAGACAGCGGTACTTC. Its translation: CASSSSQGAGGRQRYF.

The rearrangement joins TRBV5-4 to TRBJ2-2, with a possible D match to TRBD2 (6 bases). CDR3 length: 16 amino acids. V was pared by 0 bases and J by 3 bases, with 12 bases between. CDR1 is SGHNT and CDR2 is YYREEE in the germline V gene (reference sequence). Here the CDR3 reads CASSLVPGADTGELFF. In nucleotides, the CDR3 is TGTGCCAGCAGCTTGGTTCCGGGAGCGGACACCGGGGAGCTGTTTTTT.